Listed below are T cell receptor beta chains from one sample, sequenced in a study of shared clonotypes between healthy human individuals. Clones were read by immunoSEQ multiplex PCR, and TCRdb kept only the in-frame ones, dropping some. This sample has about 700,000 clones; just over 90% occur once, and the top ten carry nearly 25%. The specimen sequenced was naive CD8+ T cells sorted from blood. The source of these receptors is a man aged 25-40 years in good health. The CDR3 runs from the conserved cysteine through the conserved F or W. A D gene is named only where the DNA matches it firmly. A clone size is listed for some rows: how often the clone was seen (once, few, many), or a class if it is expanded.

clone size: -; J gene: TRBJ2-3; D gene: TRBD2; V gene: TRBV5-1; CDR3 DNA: TGCGCCAGCAGCTTGGGACTAGCGGGAGTATTGGGAAATACGCAGTATTTT; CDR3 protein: CASSLGLAGVLGNTQYF
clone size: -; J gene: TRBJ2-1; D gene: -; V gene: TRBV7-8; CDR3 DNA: TGTGCCAGCAGCTTACGGACTAACGACAGGGAGAGGGGTGAGCAGTTCTTC; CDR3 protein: CASSLRTNDRERGEQFF
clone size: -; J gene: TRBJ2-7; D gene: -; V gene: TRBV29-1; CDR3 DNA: TGCAGCGTTGAAGTAAGGACCTACGAGCAGTACTTC; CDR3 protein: CSVEVRTYEQYF
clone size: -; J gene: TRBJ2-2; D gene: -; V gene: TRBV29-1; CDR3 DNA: TGCAGCGTTGTAACCCCGGTTGGGGAGATCACCGGGGAGCTGTTTTTT; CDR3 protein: CSVVTPVGEITGELFF
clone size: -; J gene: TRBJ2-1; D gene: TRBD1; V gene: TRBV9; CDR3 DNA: TGTGCCAGCACCCCGACAGGGGCCCCCTACAATGAGCAGTTCTTC; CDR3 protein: CASTPTGAPYNEQFF
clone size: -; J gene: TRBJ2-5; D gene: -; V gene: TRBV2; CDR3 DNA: TGTGCCAGCAGGACCGGGACACTAAGACAAGGGTACAAAGAGACCCAGTACTTC; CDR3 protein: CASRTGTLRQGYKETQYF
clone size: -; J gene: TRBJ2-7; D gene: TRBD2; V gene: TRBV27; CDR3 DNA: TGTGCCAGCACCGTAGCGGGAGGCGGCGAGGAGCAGTACTTC; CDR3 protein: CASTVAGGGEEQYF
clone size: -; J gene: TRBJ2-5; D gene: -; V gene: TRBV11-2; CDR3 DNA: TGTGCCAGCAGCCCCTACGGGACAACCCAAGAGACCCAGTACTTC; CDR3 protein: CASSPYGTTQETQYF
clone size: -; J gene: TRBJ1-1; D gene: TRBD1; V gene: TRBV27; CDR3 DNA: TGTGCCAGCAGGTCGACAGGGGGCTTTACTGAAGCTTTCTTT; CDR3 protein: CASRSTGGFTEAFF
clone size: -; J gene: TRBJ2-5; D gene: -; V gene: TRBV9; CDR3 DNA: TGTGCCAGCAGCGCTGACCCTAAGACCCAGTACTTC; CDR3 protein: CASSADPKTQYF
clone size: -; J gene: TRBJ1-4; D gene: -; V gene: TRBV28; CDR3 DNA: TGTGCCAGCAGTTTCCCCCCGACAGGCTTAAATGAAAAACTGTTTTTT; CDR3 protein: CASSFPPTGLNEKLFF
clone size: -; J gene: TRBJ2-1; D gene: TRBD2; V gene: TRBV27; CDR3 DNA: TGTGCCAGCAGTCCAACGACTAGCGGGAGGCCTAGATCCTACAATGAGCAGTTCTTC; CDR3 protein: CASSPTTSGRPRSYNEQFF
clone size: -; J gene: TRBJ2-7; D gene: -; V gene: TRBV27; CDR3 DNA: TGTGCCAGCAGTTTAGTGGCAGGTGGAGGTTACGAGCAGTACTTC; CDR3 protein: CASSLVAGGGYEQYF
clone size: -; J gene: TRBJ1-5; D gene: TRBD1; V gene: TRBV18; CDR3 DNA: TGTGCCAGCTCAGATAAGGACAGGGGTAGCAATCAGCCCCAGCATTTT; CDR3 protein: CASSDKDRGSNQPQHF
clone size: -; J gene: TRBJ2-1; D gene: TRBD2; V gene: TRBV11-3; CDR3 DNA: TGTGCCAGCAGCCAAGGACTAGCGGATTACAATGAGCAGTTCTTC; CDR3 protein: CASSQGLADYNEQFF
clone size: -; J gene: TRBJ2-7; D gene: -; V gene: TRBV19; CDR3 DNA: TGTGCCAGTAGTATCCGGGACGCTTACGAGCAGTACTTC; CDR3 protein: CASSIRDAYEQYF
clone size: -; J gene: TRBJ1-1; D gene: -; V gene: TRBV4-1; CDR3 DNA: TGCGCCAGCAGCCAAGTTGCGGGACAGAACACTGAAGCTTTCTTT; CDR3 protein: CASSQVAGQNTEAFF
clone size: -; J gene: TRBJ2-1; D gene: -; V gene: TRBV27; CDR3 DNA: TGTGCCAGCAGTTTCTTAGCTTTTCCTGAGCAGTTCTTC; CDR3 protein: CASSFLAFPEQFF
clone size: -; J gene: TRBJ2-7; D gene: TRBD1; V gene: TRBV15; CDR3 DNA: TGTGCCACCAGCAGAGAGAGGGTAGGGGGCAACGAGCAGTACTTC; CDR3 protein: CATSRERVGGNEQYF
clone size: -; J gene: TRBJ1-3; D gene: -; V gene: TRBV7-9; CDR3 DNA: TGCAGTGGCAGGGGAGCTGGAAACACCATATATTTT; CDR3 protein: CSGRGAGNTIYF
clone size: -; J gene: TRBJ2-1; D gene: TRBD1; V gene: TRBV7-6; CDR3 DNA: TGTGCCAGCAGCTTAATCGCCCCCCAACAGGGGGCTAGAATGTACAATGAGCAGTTCTTC; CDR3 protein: CASSLIAPQQGARMYNEQFF
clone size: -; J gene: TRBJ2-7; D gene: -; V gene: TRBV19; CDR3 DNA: TGTGCCAGTAGTGTTGGGGAAGTAGGGGAGCAGTACTTC; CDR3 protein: CASSVGEVGEQYF
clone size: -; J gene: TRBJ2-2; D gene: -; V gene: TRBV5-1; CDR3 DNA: TGCGCCAGCAGCTTCTCGGAGGTCCTAGGCACCGGGGAGCTGTTTTTT; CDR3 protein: CASSFSEVLGTGELFF
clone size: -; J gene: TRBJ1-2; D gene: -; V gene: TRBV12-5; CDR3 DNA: TGTGCTAGTGGTTTGGTAACGGAACTGGAGGGGGGTGGCTACACCTTC; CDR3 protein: CASGLVTELEGGGYTF
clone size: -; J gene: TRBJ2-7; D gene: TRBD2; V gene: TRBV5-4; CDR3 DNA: TGTGCCAGCAGCTTGCACAATCTAGCGGGTAGCTCCTACGAGCAGTACTTC; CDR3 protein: CASSLHNLAGSSYEQYF
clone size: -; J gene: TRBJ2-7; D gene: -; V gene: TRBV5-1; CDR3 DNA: TGCGCCAGCAGCTCACGTCTATTCCAGGGTGGATCCTACGAGCAGTACTTC; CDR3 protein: CASSSRLFQGGSYEQYF
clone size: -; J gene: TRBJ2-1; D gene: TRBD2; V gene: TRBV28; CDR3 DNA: TGTGCCAGCAGTATCAGCGGGACTAGCGGGAGGTACAATGAGCAGTTCTTC; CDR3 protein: CASSISGTSGRYNEQFF
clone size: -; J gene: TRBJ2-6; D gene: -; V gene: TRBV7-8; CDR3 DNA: TGTGCCAGCTTTCTGGGGAGAAACTCTGGGGCCAACGTCCTGACTTTC; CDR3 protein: CASFLGRNSGANVLTF
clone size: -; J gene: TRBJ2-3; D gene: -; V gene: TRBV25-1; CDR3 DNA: TGTGCCAGCAGTGAACAACGGACAACCGAGGCGCAGTATTTT; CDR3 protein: CASSEQRTTEAQYF
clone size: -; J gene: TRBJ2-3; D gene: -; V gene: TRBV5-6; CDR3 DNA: TGTGCCAGCAGCTTGGGTCAGGGAGGCGATACGCAGTATTTT; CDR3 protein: CASSLGQGGDTQYF
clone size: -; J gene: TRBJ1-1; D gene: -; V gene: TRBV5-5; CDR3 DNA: TGTGCCAGCACCTTATGGACGGAGACTGAAGCTTTCTTT; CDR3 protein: CASTLWTETEAFF
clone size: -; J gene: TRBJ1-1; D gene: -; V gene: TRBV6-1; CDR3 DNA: TGTGCCAGCAGTGAACGAAGTGGGGGACATGAAGCTTTCTTT; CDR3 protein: CASSERSGGHEAFF
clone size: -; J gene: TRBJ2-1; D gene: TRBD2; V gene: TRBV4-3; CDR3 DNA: TGCGCCAGCAGCCAATGGGTGACTAGCGAAGACAATGAGCAGTTCTTC; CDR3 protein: CASSQWVTSEDNEQFF
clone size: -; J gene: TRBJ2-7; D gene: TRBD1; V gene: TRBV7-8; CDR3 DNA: TGTGCCAGCAGCTTGGGGACAGGGGCCACCTACGAGCAGTACTTC; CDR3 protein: CASSLGTGATYEQYF
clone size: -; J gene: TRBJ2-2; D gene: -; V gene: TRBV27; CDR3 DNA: TGTGCCAGCAGTTTATCGATACAGGGCAGCACCGGGGAGCTGTTTTTT; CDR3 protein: CASSLSIQGSTGELFF
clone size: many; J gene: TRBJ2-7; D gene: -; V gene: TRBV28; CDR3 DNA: TGTGCCAGCAGTTTATATACCGGGACACGACCCTACGAGCAGTACTTC; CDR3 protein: CASSLYTGTRPYEQYF
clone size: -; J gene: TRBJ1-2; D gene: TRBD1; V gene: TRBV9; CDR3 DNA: TGTGCCAGCAGGGCAGGGGGTAACTATGGCTACACCTTC; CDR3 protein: CASRAGGNYGYTF
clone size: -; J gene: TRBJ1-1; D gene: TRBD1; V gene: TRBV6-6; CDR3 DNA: TGTGCCAGCAGTAAGCGACAGGGGAACACTGAAGCTTTCTTT; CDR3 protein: CASSKRQGNTEAFF
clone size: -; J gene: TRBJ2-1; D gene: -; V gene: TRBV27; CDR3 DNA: TGTGCCAGCAGTTCGACTAATTCCTACAATGAGCAGTTCTTC; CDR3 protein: CASSSTNSYNEQFF
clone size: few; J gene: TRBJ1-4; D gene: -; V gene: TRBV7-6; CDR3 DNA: TGTGCCAGCAGCTTAGCGGCAGAAGGTGAAAAACTGTTTTTT; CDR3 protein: CASSLAAEGEKLFF